The 15 T cell receptor beta chains in this list originate from one sample, sequenced in a study of blood T cell repertoires in COVID-19. Produced via immunoSEQ multiplex PCR; TCRdb's table is partial and in-frame only. The sample consists of roughly 300,000 clones, 75% to 85% of them appearing once. The sample taken for sequencing was peripheral blood. The receptors stem from a human donor in a cohort sampled during active COVID-19.

This chain uses TRBV29-1 with TRBJ1-1; unclear D gene. Germline V gene sequence: CDR1 SQVTM, CDR2 ANQGSEA. The CDR3 length is 11 residues. V was trimmed by 6 bases and J by 7 bases, leaving 12 bases between them. The CDR3 sequence: CSVGTRGEAFF. As DNA, the CDR3 is TGCAGCGTGGGAACCCGGGGTGAAGCTTTCTTT.

The chain has TRBV6-5 and TRBJ1-5; 7 nucleotides align to TRBD1. Germline-derived CDR1 and CDR2 are MNHEY and SVGAGI. Trimming took 6 bases from V and 8 from J; bases not matched to a gene: 10. This CDR3 has 14 amino acids. The CDR3: CASSRTGRLEPQHF. The CDR3 nucleotides are TGTGCCAGCAGCCGGACAGGCCGGTTGGAGCCCCAGCATTTT.

The chain has TRBV28 and TRBJ2-3; TRBD1 matches 8 bases. Germline CDR1 and CDR2: MDHEN and SYDVKM. V dropped 6 bases and J dropped 2; count of bases not matched to a gene: 4. The CDR3 is made up of 14 amino acids. The CDR3 DNA reads as TGTGCCAGCAGGGGGACAGGTCTCACAGATACGCAGTATTTT. Translating it yields CASRGTGLTDTQYF. The entire variable domain, with the rest obtained from reference TRBV28 and TRBJ2-3, is as follows: DVKVTQSSRYLVKRTGEKVFLECVQDMDHENMFWYRQDPGLGLRLIYFSYDVKMKEKGDIPEGYSVSREKKERFSLILESASTNQTSMYLCASRGTGLTDTQYFGPGTRLTVL.

This chain links TRBV6-5 with TRBJ1-1; 8 bases line up with TRBD1. V shed 8 bases and J 0 bases; nucleotides not matched to a gene: 5. Germline V CDR1 and CDR2: MNHEY, SVGAGI. CDR3 size: 14 residues. Written as DNA, the CDR3 is TGTGCCAGCTATAGGACAGGGCTGAACACTGAAGCTTTCTTT. Its protein is CASYRTGLNTEAFF.

V usage is TRBV10-2 and J usage is TRBJ1-1, with D tentatively TRBD1 (5 bases). This CDR3 region has 14 residues. The V gene's germline CDR1 is WSHSY and CDR2 SAAADI. The ends were cut back, 2 bases at V and 8 bases at J, with 15 bases in the middle. Here the CDR3 reads CASSEISRVGEAFF. The CDR3 nucleotides read TGCGCCAGCAGTGAGATTTCCAGGGTGGGAGAAGCTTTCTTT.

The rearrangement joins TRBV30 to TRBJ2-1; maybe TRBD1 (5 bases). Trimming left V 0 bases short and J 8 bases short, with 5 bases between. Germline V gene lookup returns CDR1 GTSNPN and CDR2 SVGIG (reference sequence). This CDR3 comprises 11 residues. CDR3 region: CAWSVQDEQFF. The CDR3 coding sequence is TGTGCCTGGAGTGTACAGGATGAGCAGTTCTTC.

This clone was detected only once. The V call is TRBV7-9, the J call TRBJ2-6; 7 bases match TRBD1. V shed 5 bases and J 2 bases; nucleotides not matched to a gene: 9. Germline lookup yields CDR1 SEHNR and CDR2 FQNEAQ (reference sequence). The CDR3 is 17 amino acids. Written as DNA, the CDR3 is TGTGCCAGCAGCCCGACAGGGTCTAGGACTGGGGCCAACGTCCTGACTTTC. It translates to CASSPTGSRTGANVLTF.

The chain links TRBV24-1 to TRBJ2-7; D is unresolved. The CDR3 has 15 residues. Germline assignment: CDR1 KGHDR and CDR2 SFDVKD. V was clipped by 2 bases and J by 2 bases, with 12 bases between them. The CDR3 reads CATSDSGRATYEQYF. The DNA of the CDR3 is TGTGCCACCAGTGATTCTGGCAGAGCGACCTACGAGCAGTACTTC.

The chain uses TRBV6-5 and TRBJ1-2, with D perhaps TRBD1 (6 bases). Germline CDR1 and CDR2: MNHEY and SVGAGI. The V end lost 5 bases, the J end lost 5 bases, and 9 bases lay between the germline ends. This CDR3 region has 12 residues. The CDR3 DNA is TGTGCCAGCAGTCGGGACAAGTATGGCTACACCTTC. Translating gives CASSRDKYGYTF.

The chain is built from TRBV4-2 and TRBJ2-3; TRBD2 matches 8 bases. V lost 1 base to trimming and J lost 3 bases; unmatched junction nucleotides: 9. The CDR3 runs 17 residues. The germline CDR1 and CDR2 sequences are LGHNA and YNFKEQ. The CDR3 DNA follows: TGTGCCAGCAGCCAAGGAGGGACGGGGGGGCTTACAGATACGCAGTATTTT. This codes for CASSQGGTGGLTDTQYF.

The chain links TRBV2 to TRBJ1-4, with D hard to call. V was cut by 1 base and J by 5 bases, with 8 bases left in between. CDR1 is SNHLY and CDR2 is FYNNEI in the germline V gene. This CDR3 has 14 residues. The CDR3 loop is CASSEGDFNEKLFF. CDR3 bases: TGTGCCAGCAGTGAAGGAGACTTCAATGAAAAACTGTTTTTT.

This chain links TRBV5-4 with TRBJ1-1; a weak D match, TRBD1 (5 bases). Germline CDR1 reads SGHNT; CDR2 reads YYREEE (reference sequence). This CDR3 contains 14 residues. V was pared by 0 bases and J by 1 base, with 7 bases between. The CDR3 region is CASSLERGNTEAFF. As DNA, the CDR3 is TGTGCCAGCAGCTTGGAAAGGGGGAACACTGAAGCTTTCTTT.

V and J are TRBV9 and TRBJ2-3; TRBD2 might be the D (6 bases). CDR1 and CDR2 from the germline V gene are SGDLS and YYNGEE. V was cut by 3 bases and J by 0 bases, with 11 bases left in between. The CDR3 spans 15 residues. The CDR3 spells CASSGRRGSTDTQYF. The CDR3 DNA sequence: TGTGCCAGCAGCGGTAGGCGGGGAAGCACAGATACGCAGTATTTT.

This clone was observed a few times. V is TRBV10-2 and J is TRBJ2-1, with 12 bases that match TRBD2. From germline, CDR1 is WSHSY and CDR2 SAAADI. The ends lost 6 bases at V and 8 bases at J; junction bases unmatched: 2. The length of the CDR3 is 13 residues. The CDR3 here is CASRTSGGDEQFF. The CDR3 DNA reads TGCGCCAGCAGGACTAGCGGGGGCGATGAGCAGTTCTTC.

This clone was found a few times. The V gene is TRBV5-1, the J gene TRBJ2-3; TRBD2 might be the D (6 bases). The CDR3 totals 12 residues. Germline V lookup: CDR1 SGHRS, CDR2 YFSETQ. The V end lost 5 bases, the J end lost 4 bases, and 8 bases lay between the germline ends. CDR3 loop: CASRDYSDTQYF. The CDR3 DNA reads as TGCGCCAGCAGGGACTATTCAGATACGCAGTATTTT.